Below, one T cell receptor (beta chain) is given with its context. CDR3 size: 18 residues. Germline V gene data show CDR1 as LNHDA and CDR2 as SQIVND (reference sequence). V trimming: 4 bases; J trimming: 7 bases; junction bases outside the gene matches: 15. This record belongs to a study of blood T cell repertoires in COVID-19. Overall study context: The United States, Italy and Spain provided the acute and convalescent COVID-19 samples. The cDNA or gDNA used as material had been derived from T cells, B-cell-depleted T cells, or PBMCs.

Original data processing: Scientists estimated how many nucleated cells there were by amplifying reference gene primers. The assay was immunoSEQ multiplex PCR, and TCRdb's table has in-frame clones only and misses some. V and J calls and clone size follow that table, whereas D and trimming were derived from the DNA. The data contain 70,000 to 90,000 clones, approximately 86% of them singletons. The clonotype comes from a man in his sixties with acute or convalescent COVID-19. The V and J genes are TRBV19 and TRBJ2-1, with 11 bases aligning to TRBD2. Material for sequencing was peripheral blood. CDR3 sequence (DNA): TGTGCCAGTAGTACACCCGGGTTAGCGGGGGGGCATAAGAATGAGCAGTTCTTC. Amino acids: CASSTPGLAGGHKNEQFF.